This T cell receptor (beta chain) was sequenced during a study of blood T cell repertoires in COVID-19. Across the whole study: Acute and convalescent COVID-19 specimens originated in the United States, Italy and Spain.

Clones were read by immunoSEQ multiplex PCR, and TCRdb kept only the in-frame ones, dropping some. Found here are fewer than 250,000 clones, approximately 89% of them singletons; the top ten hold 1.5% to 2%. The ends were cut back, 4 bases at V and 4 bases at J, with 11 bases in the middle. The CDR3 length is 13 residues. Germline assignment: CDR1 SGHNT and CDR2 YYREEE (reference sequence). Sequencing was carried out using peripheral blood. This clonotype was sampled from an older woman who had recovered from COVID-19. V and J are TRBV5-4 and TRBJ2-5, with a weak D call TRBD2 (5 bases). The CDR3 nucleotides are TGTGCCAGCAGCCGGGATTTGGTAGAGACCCAGTACTTC. Residues: CASSRDLVETQYF.